This TCR beta chain was found in a study of T cells expressing NK-cell markers (dated by TCRdb to 2018 to 2021). Some background on the complete study: TCR beta-chain repertoires were profiled in sorted CD3+CD56+NKG2C+, CD3+CD56+NKG2C- and CD3+CD56-NKG2C+ T-cell subsets from fewer than 10 donors. Among the eight sequenced donors, seven were HCMV-seropositive and one was HCMV-seronegative. Randomly selected healthy volunteers, three men and five women, were used as the eight sequenced donors. The libraries were sequenced on Illumina HiSeq 2000/2500, MiSeq or NextSeq, producing 2 x 150 bp reads. General conclusions and limits of the study: Whether the expanded NKG2C-expressing T cell clones were specific for HCMV antigens remained unclear. In over 5 donors, the dominant CD3+CD56+NKG2C+ clonotypes were among the top 10 CD8+ clonotypes and accounted for roughly 1.0-7.5% of CD8+ T cells. Those dominant clonotypes were again the most abundant among CD3+CD56-NKG2C+ cells in a handful of donors, at about 28.3-60.1%.

Details on this clonotype: Its antigen remains undetermined.

A commercial ELISA kit detecting HCMV-specific IgG in serum was used to determine HCMV serostatus. Ficoll density gradient centrifugation was used to isolate peripheral blood mononuclear cells from blood. Reading the germline V gene gives CDR1 SGDLS and CDR2 YYNGEE. The CDR3 contains 14 residues, cysteine and phenylalanine counted. No DNA is recorded. TCRdb lists the instrument as Illumina HiSeq 2000. 5'RACE template switching, by which a universal primer site and unique molecular identifiers were added, was used to make TCR beta cDNA libraries. Synthesis of cDNA was primed from the TCR beta constant segment and was followed by two consecutive PCR amplification steps. The authors' analysis ran thus. MIGEC was used to demultiplex reads and group reads by UMI, and MiTCR was used to assemble and quantify clonotypes. To remove erroneous sequences, TCR cDNA sequences were retained only when supported by two or more reads. Downstream repertoire analysis used the tcR package, and clonotypes were matched across fractions by CDR3 nucleotide sequence plus V segment. VDJmatch was used to annotate antigen specificity against VDJdb, with one amino acid substitution allowed in CDR3. The reads were reprocessed in TCRdb, with one entry per CDR3 protein sequence and no accompanying DNA. These V and J calls derive from TCRdb rather than the authors' analysis. This sample's table has entries for over 150,000 distinct CDR3 sequences. The ten largest clones add up to around a third of the sample.

Sequenced sample: blood T cells: a sorted CD56 or NKG2C T cell subset, CD4+ or CD8+ T cells, or bulk PBMC T cells (not recorded which). This chain joins TRBV9 to TRBJ2-5. The sequence was obtained from a woman in her forties or fifties in good health. Donor details come from another sample of the same person, matched by shared clones. CDR3 protein: CASSVKGNLETQYF.